The subject of this entry is one T cell receptor beta chain. CDR3 length: 14 residues. V shed 3 bases and J shed 5 bases, with 11 bases lying between them. The germline V gene encodes CDR1 ENHRY and CDR2 SYGVKD. Sequenced by immunoSEQ multiplex PCR; TCRdb stores in-frame clones only, minus some. The repertoire holds tens of thousands of clones, with around 91% as singletons. These data come from a study of T cell changes during pregnancy in multiple sclerosis. The gene calls are TRBV10-3 and TRBJ2-1; tentative D call: TRBD2 (6 bases). The source was peripheral blood, collected in the third trimester of pregnancy. This sequence was found in a female donor in good health, enrolled as a control in a pregnancy study. CDR3 DNA sequence: TGTGCCATCAGTGATGGAGGGCCTCACAATGAGCAGTTCTTC. Amino acid sequence: CAISDGGPHNEQFF.